The clone carrying this T cell receptor (beta chain) has only a few counts. This CDR3 region has 15 residues. Germline assignment: CDR1 LNHNV and CDR2 YYDKDF (reference sequence). V shed 3 bases and J 6 bases; nucleotides not matched to a gene: 9. This specimen belongs to a study of regulatory T cells in long-lasting Graves disease. Study-level background: Under 3 months of antithyroid drugs had been taken by newly diagnosed Graves' patients.

Regarding time point: newly diagnosed GD, antithyroid drugs for less than 3 months. PBMC-derived RNA was used for the TCR library. Both iRepertoire HTBI primers and Arm-PCR of CDR3 regions were used to build the TCR beta libraries. TCRdb processed the multiplex PCR reads anew with MiXCR; each CDR3 protein has one entry. The sample lists roughly 610,000 distinct CDR3 sequences, around 15% seen once, with 18% in the top ten. These same data were also listed under a study on T cells in Graves' hyperthyroidism and ophthalmopathy. That report adds: Clonotypes that were expanded in thyroid above 0.001 mostly appeared in blood too.

The sample consisted of peripheral blood mononuclear cells (PBMCs), taken at new diagnosis, from a patient treated with antithyroid drugs. This receptor was obtained from a woman in her thirties with Graves disease. The chain joins TRBV15 to TRBJ2-7, with 9 bases fitting TRBD2. CDR3 in amino acids: CATSSPAGGVTEQYF. The CDR3 bases are TGTGCCACCAGCAGCCCGGCGGGAGGGGTTACCGAGCAGTACTTC.